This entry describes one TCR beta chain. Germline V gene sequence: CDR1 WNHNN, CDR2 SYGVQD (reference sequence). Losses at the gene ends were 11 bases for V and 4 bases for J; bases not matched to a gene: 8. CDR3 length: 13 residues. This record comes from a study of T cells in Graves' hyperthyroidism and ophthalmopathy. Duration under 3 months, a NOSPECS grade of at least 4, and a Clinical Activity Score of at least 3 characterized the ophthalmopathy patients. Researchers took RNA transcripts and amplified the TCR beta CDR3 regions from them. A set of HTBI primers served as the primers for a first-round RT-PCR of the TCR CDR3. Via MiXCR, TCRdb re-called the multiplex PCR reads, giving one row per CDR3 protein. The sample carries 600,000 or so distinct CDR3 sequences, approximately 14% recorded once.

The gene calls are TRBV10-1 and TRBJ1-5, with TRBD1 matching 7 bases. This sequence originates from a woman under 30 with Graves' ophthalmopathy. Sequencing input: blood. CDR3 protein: CAEGAWGNQPQHF. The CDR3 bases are TGCGCCGAGGGGGCGTGGGGTAATCAGCCCCAGCATTTT.